Many counts were recorded for the clone carrying this TCR beta chain. Relying on iRepertoire HTBI primers and Arm-PCR of CDR3 regions, the team built TCR beta libraries. In the source study's methods: Analysis of the samples identified 50 to 70 TRBV and 14 TRBJ segments. TCRdb reanalysed the multiplex PCR reads using MiXCR and keeps one entry per CDR3 protein. TCRdb, rather than the study authors, made the V and J calls. The sample consists of a few hundred thousand distinct CDR3 sequences, more than 15% of them appearing once. Trimming pared 4 bases from V and 3 bases from J, leaving 9 bases between. CDR1 is LGHDT, CDR2 YNNKEL, per germline (reference sequence). This CDR3 comprises 14 residues. The data belong to a study of regulatory T cells in long-lasting Graves disease. The time point was: newly diagnosed GD, antithyroid drugs for less than 3 months. The TCR library was made from RNA extracted from PBMCs.

In addition, the sample was reused for a study of T cells in Graves' hyperthyroidism and ophthalmopathy.

The sequence was obtained from a woman under 40 with Graves disease. The chain uses TRBV3-1 and TRBJ2-2; D not resolved. The sequences come from peripheral blood mononuclear cells (PBMCs), collected at new diagnosis, from a patient treated with antithyroid drugs. Here the CDR3 reads CASSRTWDTGELFF. DNA for the CDR3: TGTGCCAGCAGCCGGACCTGGGACACCGGGGAGCTGTTTTTT. Together with reference TRBV3-1 and TRBJ2-2, the CDR3 gives the full variable domain: DTAVSQTPKYLVTQMGNDKSIKCEQNLGHDTMYWYKQDSKKFLKIMFSYNNKELIINETVPNRFSPKSPDKAHLNLHINSLELGDSAVYFCASSRTWDTGELFFGEGSRLTVL.